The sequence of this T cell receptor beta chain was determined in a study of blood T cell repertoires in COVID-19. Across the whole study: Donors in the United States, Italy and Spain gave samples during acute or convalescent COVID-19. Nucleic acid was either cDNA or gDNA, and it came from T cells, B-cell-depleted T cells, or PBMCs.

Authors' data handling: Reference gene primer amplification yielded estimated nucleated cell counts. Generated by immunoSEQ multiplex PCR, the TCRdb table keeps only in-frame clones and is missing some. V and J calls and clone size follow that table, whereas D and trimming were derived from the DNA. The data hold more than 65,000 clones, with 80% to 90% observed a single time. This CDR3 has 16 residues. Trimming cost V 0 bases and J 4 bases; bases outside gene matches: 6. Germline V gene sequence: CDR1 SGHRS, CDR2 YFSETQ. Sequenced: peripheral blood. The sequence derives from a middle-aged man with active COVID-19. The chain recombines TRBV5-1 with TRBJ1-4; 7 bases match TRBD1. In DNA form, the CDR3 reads TGCGCCAGCAGCTTGGCCGGACAGGCCGTTAATGAAAAACTGTTTTTT. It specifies CASSLAGQAVNEKLFF. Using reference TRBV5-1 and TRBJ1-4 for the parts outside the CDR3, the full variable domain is KAGVTQTPRYLIKTRGQQVTLSCSPISGHRSVSWYQQTPGQGLQFLFEYFSETQRNKGNFPGRFSGRQFSNSRSEMNVSTLELGDSALYLCASSLAGQAVNEKLFFGSGTQLSVL.